Sequencing of this T cell receptor (beta chain) was carried out in a study of technical replicates of blood from a handful of donors. This CDR3 is built from 13 residues. Trimming cost V 8 bases and J 4 bases; bases outside gene matches: 6. Germline CDR1 PRHDT, CDR2 FYEKMQ (reference sequence). Sequencing was performed with immunoSEQ multiplex PCR; in TCRdb, only in-frame clones are kept and a portion is missing. Here the sample spans 60,000 to 85,000 clones, about 94% being singletons. This receptor was taken from a human donor in good health. This sequence joins TRBV13 and TRBJ2-7, with 9 bases aligning to TRBD2. The sequenced sample was T cells isolated from PBMCs. CDR3 DNA: TGTGCCAGCTCCCGACTAGCGGCTTACGAGCAGTACTTC. This encodes CASSRLAAYEQYF.